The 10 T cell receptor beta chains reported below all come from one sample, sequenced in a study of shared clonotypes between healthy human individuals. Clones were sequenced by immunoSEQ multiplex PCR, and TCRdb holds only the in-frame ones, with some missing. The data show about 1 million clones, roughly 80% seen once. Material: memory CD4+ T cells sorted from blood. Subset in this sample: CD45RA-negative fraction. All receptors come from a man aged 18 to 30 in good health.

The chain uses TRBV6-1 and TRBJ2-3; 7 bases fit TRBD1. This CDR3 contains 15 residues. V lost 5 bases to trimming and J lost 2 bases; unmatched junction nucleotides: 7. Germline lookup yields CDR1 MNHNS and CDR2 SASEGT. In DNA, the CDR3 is TGTGCCAGCAGTAGACAGGGATCGACCACAGATACGCAGTATTTT. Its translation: CASSRQGSTTDTQYF.

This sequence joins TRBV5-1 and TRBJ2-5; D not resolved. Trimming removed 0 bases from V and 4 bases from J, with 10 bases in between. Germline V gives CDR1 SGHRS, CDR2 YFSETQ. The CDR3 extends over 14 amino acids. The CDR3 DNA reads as TGCGCCAGCAGCTTGGGAGTTGTGGGAGAGACCCAGTACTTC. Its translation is CASSLGVVGETQYF.

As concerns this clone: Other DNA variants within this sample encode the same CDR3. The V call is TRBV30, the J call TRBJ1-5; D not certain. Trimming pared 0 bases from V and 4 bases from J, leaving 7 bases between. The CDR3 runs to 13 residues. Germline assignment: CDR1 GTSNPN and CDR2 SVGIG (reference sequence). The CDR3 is CAWSVARNQPQHF. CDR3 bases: TGTGCCTGGAGTGTGGCCAGAAATCAGCCCCAGCATTTT.

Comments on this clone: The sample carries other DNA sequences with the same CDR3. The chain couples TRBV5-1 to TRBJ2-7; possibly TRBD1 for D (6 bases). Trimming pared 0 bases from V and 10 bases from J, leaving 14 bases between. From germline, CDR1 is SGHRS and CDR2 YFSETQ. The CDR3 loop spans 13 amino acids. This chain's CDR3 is CASSLVGAGEQYF. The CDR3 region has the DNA TGCGCCAGCAGCTTGGTCGGGGCAGGGGAACAGTACTTC. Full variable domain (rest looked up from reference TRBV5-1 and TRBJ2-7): KAGVTQTPRYLIKTRGQQVTLSCSPISGHRSVSWYQQTPGQGLQFLFEYFSETQRNKGNFPGRFSGRQFSNSRSEMNVSTLELGDSALYLCASSLVGAGEQYFGPGTRLTVT.

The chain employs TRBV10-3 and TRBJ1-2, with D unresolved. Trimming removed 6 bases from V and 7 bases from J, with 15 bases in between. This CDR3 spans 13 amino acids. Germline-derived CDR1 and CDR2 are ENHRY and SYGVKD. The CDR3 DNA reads TGTGCCATCAGCCGGGAGAAGGGATCTGGCTACACCTTC. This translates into CAISREKGSGYTF.

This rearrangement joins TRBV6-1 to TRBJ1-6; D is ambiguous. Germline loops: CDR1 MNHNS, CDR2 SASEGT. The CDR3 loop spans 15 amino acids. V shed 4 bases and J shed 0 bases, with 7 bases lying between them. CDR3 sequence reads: CASSGSSSYNSPLHF. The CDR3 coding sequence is TGTGCCAGCAGTGGTAGCAGCTCCTATAATTCACCCCTCCACTTT.

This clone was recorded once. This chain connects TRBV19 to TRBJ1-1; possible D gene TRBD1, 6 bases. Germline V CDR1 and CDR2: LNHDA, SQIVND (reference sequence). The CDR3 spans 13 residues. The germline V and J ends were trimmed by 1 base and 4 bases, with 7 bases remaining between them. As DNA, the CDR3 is TGTGCCAGTAGTATAGGGGACATCACTGAAGCTTTCTTT. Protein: CASSIGDITEAFF.

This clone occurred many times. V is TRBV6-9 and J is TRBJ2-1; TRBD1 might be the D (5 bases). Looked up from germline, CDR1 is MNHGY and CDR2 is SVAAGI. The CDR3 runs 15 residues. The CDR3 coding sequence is TGTACCCAAGGGCAGGGATGGAAGGTTTACAATGAGCAGTTCTTC. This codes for CTQGQGWKVYNEQFF.

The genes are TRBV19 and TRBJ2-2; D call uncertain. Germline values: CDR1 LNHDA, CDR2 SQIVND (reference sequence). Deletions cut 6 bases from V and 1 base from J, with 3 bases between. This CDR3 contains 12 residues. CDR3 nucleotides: TGTGCCAGTAGACAGAACACCGGGGAGCTGTTTTTT. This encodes CASRQNTGELFF.

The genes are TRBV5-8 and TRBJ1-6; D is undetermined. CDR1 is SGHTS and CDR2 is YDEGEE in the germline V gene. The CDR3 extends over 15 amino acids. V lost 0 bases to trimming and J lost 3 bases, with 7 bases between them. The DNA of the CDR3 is TGTGCCAGCAGCTTGGGTAGAATCTATAATTCACCCCTCCACTTT. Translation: CASSLGRIYNSPLHF.